This T cell receptor beta chain is drawn from a study of blood T cell repertoires in COVID-19. Turning to the study itself: In each case, the material was cDNA or gDNA derived from T cells, B-cell-depleted T cells, or PBMCs.

Original analysis: Quantification of nucleated cells was approximated via reference gene primer amplification. The repertoire was sequenced with immunoSEQ multiplex PCR; TCRdb's copy has only in-frame clones and lacks some. The DNA gave D and trimming, while V, J and clone size come from that table. The sample holds tens of thousands of clones, 83% seen once. The CDR3 is 13 amino acids. V lost 6 bases and J 7 bases, leaving 12 bases between the germline ends. Germline V gene lookup returns CDR1 LNHDA and CDR2 SQIVND (reference sequence). Sequenced input: peripheral blood. This rearrangement joins TRBV19 to TRBJ1-4, with D hard to call. This sequence was found in a man between 45 and 60 years old with COVID-19, enrolled during active disease. Here the CDR3 DNA reads TGTGCCAGTAGAAGGAGCGAGGGTGAAAAACTGTTTTTT. It yields the protein CASRRSEGEKLFF.